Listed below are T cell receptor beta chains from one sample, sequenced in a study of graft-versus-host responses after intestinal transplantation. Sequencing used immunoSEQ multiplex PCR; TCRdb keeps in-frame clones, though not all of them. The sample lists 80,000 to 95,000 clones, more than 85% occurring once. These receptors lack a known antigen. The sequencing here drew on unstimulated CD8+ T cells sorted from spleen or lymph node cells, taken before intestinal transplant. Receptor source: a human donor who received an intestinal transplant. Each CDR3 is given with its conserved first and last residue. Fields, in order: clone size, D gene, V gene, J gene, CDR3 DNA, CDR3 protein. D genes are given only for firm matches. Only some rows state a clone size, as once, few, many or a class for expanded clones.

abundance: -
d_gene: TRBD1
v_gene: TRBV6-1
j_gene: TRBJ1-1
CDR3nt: TGTGCCAGCAGTGTAGGACAGGGGGCGAGTATGAACACTGAAGCTTTCTTT
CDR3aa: CASSVGQGASMNTEAFF

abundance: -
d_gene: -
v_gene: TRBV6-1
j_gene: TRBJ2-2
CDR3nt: TGTGCCAGCAGTGGCGTCGGCGGGGAGCTGTTTTTT
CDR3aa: CASSGVGGELFF

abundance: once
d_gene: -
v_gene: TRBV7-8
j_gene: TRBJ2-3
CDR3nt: TGTGCCAGCAGCTTAGAGAGGGTTCCCAGCACAGATACGCAGTATTTT
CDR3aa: CASSLERVPSTDTQYF

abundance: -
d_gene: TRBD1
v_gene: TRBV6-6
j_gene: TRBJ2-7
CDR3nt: TGTGCCAGCAGCCCGACAGGGCTAGCCTACGAGCAGTACTTC
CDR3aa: CASSPTGLAYEQYF

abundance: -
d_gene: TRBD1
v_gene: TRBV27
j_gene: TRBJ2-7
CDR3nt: TGTGCCAGCCAACCCCGAGGGACAGGGGATTTCTACGAGCAGTACTTC
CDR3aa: CASQPRGTGDFYEQYF

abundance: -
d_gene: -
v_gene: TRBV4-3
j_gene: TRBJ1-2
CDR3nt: TGCGCCAGCAGCCAAGATCTTGGGGGGGACTATGGCTACACCTTC
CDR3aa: CASSQDLGGDYGYTF

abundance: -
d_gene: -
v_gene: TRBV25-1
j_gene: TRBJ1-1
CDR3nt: TGTGCCAGCAGTGAATTCGAGGGAACTGAAGCTTTCTTT
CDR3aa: CASSEFEGTEAFF

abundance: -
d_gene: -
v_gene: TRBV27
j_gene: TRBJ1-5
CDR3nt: TGTGCCAGCAGCTCTGGCCTGGTCAATCAGCCCCAGCATTTT
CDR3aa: CASSSGLVNQPQHF

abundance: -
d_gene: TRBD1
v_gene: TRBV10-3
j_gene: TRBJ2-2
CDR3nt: TGTGCCATCAGTGAATGGGCAGGGGGCGGCACCGGGGAGCTGTTTTTT
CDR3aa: CAISEWAGGGTGELFF

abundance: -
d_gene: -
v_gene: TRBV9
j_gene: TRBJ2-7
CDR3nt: TGTGCCAGCAGCGTTGGCGGTGAGGAGGGCTACGAGCAGTACTTC
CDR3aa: CASSVGGEEGYEQYF

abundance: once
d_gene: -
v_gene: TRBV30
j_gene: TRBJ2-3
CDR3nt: TGTGCCTGGAGTGGTAGCGGTTACACAGATACGCAGTATTTT
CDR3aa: CAWSGSGYTDTQYF

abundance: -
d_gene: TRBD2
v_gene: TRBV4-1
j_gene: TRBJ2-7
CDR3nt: TGCGCCAGCAGCCAGGGGGGACTAGCGGGGTATCGGTACTTC
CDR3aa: CASSQGGLAGYRYF

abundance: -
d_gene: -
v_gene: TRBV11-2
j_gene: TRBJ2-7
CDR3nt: TGTGCCAGCAGCCCGACAGGTTTTGCCTACGAGCAGTACTTC
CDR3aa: CASSPTGFAYEQYF

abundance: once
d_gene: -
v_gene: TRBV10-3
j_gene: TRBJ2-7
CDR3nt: TGTGCCATCAGTGAGCGGGACGGGGGTTACGAGCAGTACTTC
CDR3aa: CAISERDGGYEQYF